The next 21 T cell receptor beta chains were all read from a single sample in a study of PD-1 blockade in classical Hodgkin lymphoma. As to time point: cycle 4 day 1 (C4D1), after 6 weeks of nivolumab. With no exception, relapse followed autologous stem cell transplantation in all patients, and brentuximab vedotin exposure varied. TCRdb's copy holds only in-frame clones and misses some; the assay was immunoSEQ multiplex PCR. The sample holds about 24,000 clones, approximately 80% seen once. Material: peripheral blood mononuclear cells (PBMCs), obtained before the fourth cycle of nivolumab. The receptors come from a human donor with classical Hodgkin lymphoma.

V is TRBV5-8 and J is TRBJ1-1, with TRBD1 as a possible D gene (5 bases). There are 17 residues in the CDR3. Germline CDR1 SGHTS, CDR2 YDEGEE. The V and J ends lost 0 bases and 0 bases respectively, with 15 bases between them. CDR3 amino acids: CASSLDPGGGLNTEAFF. The CDR3 region has the DNA TGTGCCAGCAGCTTGGATCCCGGTGGGGGGTTGAACACTGAAGCTTTCTTT.

The chain is built from TRBV7-9 and TRBJ2-1; 11 bases align to TRBD2. This CDR3 has 15 residues. V lost 1 base and J lost 6; bases outside the gene matches: 2. Germline V gene data show CDR1 as SEHNR and CDR2 as FQNEAQ (reference sequence). The CDR3 sequence: CASSLVAGGPNEQFF. In DNA, the CDR3 is TGTGCCAGCAGCTTAGTAGCGGGAGGGCCCAATGAGCAGTTCTTC.

The chain has TRBV19 and TRBJ1-5; D is perhaps TRBD1 (5 bases). CDR3 length equals 15 residues. Germline CDR1 is LNHDA and CDR2 is SQIVND (reference sequence). The V and J ends lost 7 bases and 4 bases respectively, with 17 bases between them. This CDR3 is CASTIFDSKNQPQHF. The CDR3 nucleotides are TGTGCCAGTACAATTTTCGACAGCAAAAATCAGCCCCAGCATTTT.

The CDR3 spells CASSPLIGQDVPPNTEAFF. As DNA, the CDR3 is TGTGCCAGCAGCCCCTTAATCGGACAGGACGTCCCACCGAACACTGAAGCTTTCTTT. The chain recombines TRBV11-3 with TRBJ1-1; 7 positions match TRBD1. This CDR3 spans 19 amino acids. The V and J ends lost 5 bases and 1 base, in that order; junction bases with no gene match: 19. Germline CDR1 and CDR2: SGHNT and YENEEA.

The V gene is TRBV9, the J gene TRBJ2-7, with D tentatively TRBD1 or TRBD2 (5 bases each). The CDR3 loop spans 15 amino acids. Per germline, CDR1 SGDLS and CDR2 YYNGEE. Trimming removed 0 bases at V and 4 bases at J, with 14 bases between. CDR3 in DNA: TGTGCCAGCAGCGTAGTTGGGGGTTTCGAATACGAGCAGTACTTC. Amino acid sequence: CASSVVGGFEYEQYF.

The chain joins TRBV7-9 to TRBJ2-3; TRBD2 aligns across 10 bases. The CDR3 spans 14 residues. V was clipped by 1 base and J by 9 bases; unmatched bases: 4. Germline CDR1 and CDR2: SEHNR and FQNEAQ (reference sequence). CDR3 sequence (DNA): TGTGCCAGCAGCTTAGGCCTAGCGGGAGAAACGCAGTATTTT. Its protein product is CASSLGLAGETQYF.

The CDR3 bases are TGTGCCTGGAGGATGGGGGGCGGCACCGGGGAGCTGTTTTTT. Amino acids: CAWRMGGGTGELFF. The rearrangement uses TRBV30 and TRBJ2-2; D possibly matches TRBD1 or TRBD2 (6 bases each). Germline CDR1 is GTSNPN and CDR2 is SVGIG (reference sequence). Trimming pared 3 bases from V and 4 bases from J, leaving 12 bases between. This CDR3 region has 14 residues.

This sequence joins TRBV19 and TRBJ1-1; D unresolved. There are 13 residues in the CDR3. Trimming left V 6 bases short and J 2 bases short, with 10 bases between. The germline V gene encodes CDR1 LNHDA and CDR2 SQIVND (reference sequence). DNA for the CDR3: TGTGCCAGTAGCTGGGCTCCCAACACTGAAGCTTTCTTT. This sequence encodes CASSWAPNTEAFF.

This clone has only a few counts. The genes are TRBV7-6 and TRBJ2-3, with D possibly being TRBD1 or TRBD2 (5 bases each). The germline gives CDR1 SGHVS, CDR2 FNYEAQ. V was cut by 5 bases and J by 3 bases, with 12 bases left in between. CDR3 length: 14 amino acids. CDR3 in amino acids: CASSPGTRTDTQYF. The CDR3 nucleotides read TGTGCCAGCAGCCCCGGGACCAGAACAGATACGCAGTATTTT.

Here the CDR3 DNA reads TGCGCCAGCAGCGCCGGGAAGCTAGCGGGAGGAACCGGGGAGCTGTTTTTT. Its translation is CASSAGKLAGGTGELFF. This sequence joins TRBV5-1 and TRBJ2-2, with 11 bases aligning to TRBD2. The germline V gene encodes CDR1 SGHRS and CDR2 YFSETQ. The CDR3 is 17 amino acids. Trimming took 4 bases from V and 5 from J; bases not matched to a gene: 10. Combining the CDR3 with reference TRBV5-1 and TRBJ2-2 gives the whole variable domain KAGVTQTPRYLIKTRGQQVTLSCSPISGHRSVSWYQQTPGQGLQFLFEYFSETQRNKGNFPGRFSGRQFSNSRSEMNVSTLELGDSALYLCASSAGKLAGGTGELFFGEGSRLTVL.

In this sample, this clone turned up a few times. The chain joins TRBV5-1 to TRBJ1-2; perhaps TRBD1 as D (5 bases). Trimming took off 3 bases at V and 4 bases at J, with 7 bases between the two ends. The germline V gene has CDR1 SGHRS and CDR2 YFSETQ. This CDR3 comprises 12 residues. The CDR3 bases are TGCGCCAGCAGCTCGACAGTCTATGGCTACACCTTC. Translating it yields CASSSTVYGYTF.

J is TRBJ2-6 and V is TRBV2, with D uncertain. Germline V gene data show CDR1 as SNHLY and CDR2 as FYNNEI. The CDR3 extends over 11 amino acids. V was trimmed by 11 bases and J by 4 bases, leaving 6 bases between them. The DNA of the CDR3 is TGTGCCCGTTCGGGGGCCAACGTCCTGACTTTC. This translates into CARSGANVLTF.

The chain uses TRBV30 and TRBJ2-2; D might be TRBD2 (6 bases). This CDR3 contains 13 residues. Germline CDR1 is GTSNPN and CDR2 is SVGIG (reference sequence). Trimming cost V 4 bases and J 6 bases, with 12 bases left between them. The CDR3: CAWTPGDAGELFF. The CDR3 region has the DNA TGTGCCTGGACCCCGGGGGACGCCGGGGAGCTGTTTTTT. Supplemented by reference TRBV30 and TRBJ2-2, the full variable domain reads SQTIHQWPATLVQPVGSPLSLECTVEGTSNPNLYWYRQAAGRGLQLLFYSVGIGQISSEVPQNLSASRPQDRQFILSSKKLLLSDSGFYLCAWTPGDAGELFFGEGSRLTVL.

V usage is TRBV9 and J usage is TRBJ1-5; D perhaps matches TRBD1 (5 bases). This CDR3 has 15 residues. The germline gives CDR1 SGDLS, CDR2 YYNGEE. The V end was cut by 0 bases, the J end by 4 bases, with 11 bases between. CDR3 nucleotide sequence: TGTGCCAGCAGCGTAGGAGCACAGGAGAATCAGCCCCAGCATTTT. Protein sequence: CASSVGAQENQPQHF. Together with reference TRBV9 and TRBJ1-5, the CDR3 gives the full variable domain: DSGVTQTPKHLITATGQRVTLRCSPRSGDLSVYWYQQSLDQGLQFLIQYYNGEERAKGNILERFSAQQFPDLHSELNLSSLELGDSALYFCASSVGAQENQPQHFGDGTRLSIL.

The chain links TRBV30 to TRBJ2-5, with a tentative D call TRBD2 (6 bases). Trimming shortened V by 5 bases and J by 7 bases, and 14 bases separated the two germline ends. Germline V CDR1 and CDR2: GTSNPN, SVGIG (reference sequence). The CDR3 is 12 amino acids. The CDR3 loop is CAWFSGGMTQYF. In DNA, the CDR3 is TGTGCCTGGTTTAGCGGTGGTATGACCCAGTACTTC.

The chain recombines TRBV6-5 with TRBJ2-1; 7 bases agree with TRBD1. There are 14 residues in the CDR3. The V gene end was trimmed by 0 bases and the J gene end by 6 bases; junction bases not matched to a gene: 2. The V gene's germline CDR1 is MNHEY and CDR2 SVGAGI. CDR3 loop: CASSYSDRVNEQFF. Here the CDR3 DNA reads TGTGCCAGCAGTTACTCCGACAGGGTCAATGAGCAGTTCTTC.

The J gene is TRBJ2-3, the V gene TRBV7-3, with 12 bases lining up with TRBD2. The CDR3 extends over 18 amino acids. V lost 5 bases and J lost 1; bases outside the gene matches: 10. The germline V gene has CDR1 SGHTA and CDR2 FQGTGA. CDR3: CASSPGIGLAGRTDTQYF. DNA for the CDR3: TGTGCCAGCAGCCCAGGGATTGGACTAGCGGGGCGCACAGATACGCAGTATTTT.

V gene TRBV5-4 combines with J gene TRBJ2-2; D might be TRBD1 or TRBD2, each matching 6 bases. Germline loops: CDR1 SGHNT, CDR2 YYREEE (reference sequence). The V end lost 5 bases, the J end lost 2 bases, and 16 bases lay between the germline ends. This CDR3 contains 16 residues. This CDR3 reads CASRGGGKGNTGELFF. DNA for the CDR3: TGTGCCAGCAGAGGAGGGGGAAAGGGTAACACCGGGGAGCTGTTTTTT.

This chain links TRBV9 with TRBJ2-1; 9 bases align to TRBD2. The trim removed 3 bases at V and 5 bases at J, leaving 9 bases unmatched. The CDR3 loop spans 16 amino acids. Germline CDR1 reads SGDLS; CDR2 reads YYNGEE. CDR3 residues: CASSGGLAPLHNEQFF. The DNA for the CDR3 is TGTGCCAGCAGCGGGGGACTAGCCCCCCTCCACAATGAGCAGTTCTTC.

The V and J genes are TRBV19 and TRBJ2-3, with 9 bases that match TRBD2. From germline, CDR1 is LNHDA and CDR2 SQIVND (reference sequence). The CDR3 is made up of 16 amino acids. J was trimmed by 1 base and V by 5 bases; bases with no gene match: 7. CDR3 sequence: CASSWSSGVGTDTQYF. The CDR3 DNA is TGTGCCAGTAGTTGGTCTAGCGGGGTGGGCACAGATACGCAGTATTTT.

This rearrangement joins TRBV18 to TRBJ2-5; D ambiguous. The CDR3 is 12 amino acids. CDR1 and CDR2 (germline): KGHSH, LQKENI. Trimming left V 4 bases short and J 0 bases short, with 3 bases between. CDR3 DNA sequence: TGTGCCAGCTCACTTAACCAAGAGACCCAGTACTTC. Protein: CASSLNQETQYF.